Sequencing of this T cell receptor (beta chain) was carried out in a study of T cells after yellow fever vaccination. This clonotype was observed many times. What it binds is unknown. Overall study findings and caveats: After the booster, roughly 96% of CD4 and 75% to 90% of CD8 primary-response clones were re-detected.

The J segment lost 5 bases and the V segment lost 6 bases, leaving 8 bases of the junction unmatched. CDR3 size: 15 residues. TCRdb used MiXCR to reprocess the 5' RACE reads, holding one entry per CDR3 protein. The sample yields roughly 120,000 distinct CDR3 sequences, around 7.7% seen once. This clonotype was obtained from a man aged 18-30 years who received the YFV17D yellow fever vaccine. The J gene is TRBJ2-5, the V gene TRBV12-3 or TRBV12-4, with TRBD2 matching 11 bases. Sequencing used CD4+ T cells sorted from PBMCs, obtained around 10 days after the first yellow fever vaccination. Here the CDR3 reads CASRDLAGGGETQYF. The CDR3 region has the DNA TGTGCCAGCAGGGACCTAGCGGGGGGAGGGGAGACCCAGTACTTC.